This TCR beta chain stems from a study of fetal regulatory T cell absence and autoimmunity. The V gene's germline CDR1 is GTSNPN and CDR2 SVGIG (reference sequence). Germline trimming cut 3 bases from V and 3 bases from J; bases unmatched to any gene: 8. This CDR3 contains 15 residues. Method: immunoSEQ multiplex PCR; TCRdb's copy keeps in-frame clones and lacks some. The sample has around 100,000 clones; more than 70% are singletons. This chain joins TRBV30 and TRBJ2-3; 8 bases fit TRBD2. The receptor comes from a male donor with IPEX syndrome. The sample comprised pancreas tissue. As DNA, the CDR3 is TGTGCCTGGAGCGGAAGCGGGAGAATAACAGATACGCAGTATTTT. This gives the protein CAWSGSGRITDTQYF.